This T cell receptor beta chain was profiled in a study of blood T cell repertoires in COVID-19 (TCRdb year 2020). The study in broad terms: Collaborator samples came from the United States, Italy and Spain and covered acute and convalescent phases of COVID-19. Samples came from the ongoing ImmuneRACE study (first 160 participants) plus 1,254 subjects from 6 global collaborators. Where available, HLA class I and class II types were obtained from metadata supplied by the sample provider rather than from assay-based typing. The sample metadata nearly always contained a de-identified subject ID, COVID-19 status, age in years and sex. The dataset comprised deeply sampled blood TCRbeta repertoires from subjects exposed to, actively infected with, or recovered from COVID-19. The prospective study material was composed of cDNA or gDNA derived from T cells, B-cell-depleted T cells, or PBMCs. The repertoires were released in a freely available public database intended as a resource for research on the immune response to SARS-CoV-2.

A distance of 6 bases separates the germline ends of V and J, which lose 0 bases and 4 bases respectively. CDR1 is given as MNHEY and CDR2 as SVGAGI, both from the germline V gene. From the cysteine through the phenylalanine, the CDR3 covers 14 amino acids. Kept here is only the CDR3 DNA, which spans 42 bases and is read in frame from base 1. Points the paper makes about the study in general: How much clinical and demographic metadata was included differed by source and by participant, and the metadata was provided uncurated.

As for this clone: Its antigen is not yet known. Base qualities are not provided; no much larger clone lies one nucleotide away.

Each collaborating institution followed its own protocols to collect whole blood in K2EDTA tubes. For TCRbeta analysis, collaborators shipped samples in one of three forms: frozen whole blood, isolated PBMCs, or DNA extracted from either of those sample types. TCRbeta CDR3 regions were amplified from genomic DNA using the immunoSEQ Assay, a bias-controlled multiplex PCR. The paper's data handling went like this. The number of nucleated cells in each sample was estimated from the amplification of reference gene primers within the assay. Sequence reads were collapsed and filtered to measure the absolute abundance of every unique TCRbeta CDR3 rearrangement. For each sample, productive Simpson clonality was calculated as the square root of Simpson's diversity index over productive rearrangements. Entries here come from immuneACCESS through TCRdb and include only in-frame sequences with V and J called. Some clones fail to appear in such tables; in the studies checked, an unresolved V gene covers under half of the shortfall, and the cause of the remainder is unknown. The V and J calls and clone size come from that table; D and trimming were worked out from the DNA. Across this sample there are approximately 210,000 clones, with 84% seen only once. More than 4.5% of the sample goes to the ten largest clones.

What was sequenced was peripheral blood. This sequence was found in a woman aged 70 to 79 with active or convalescent COVID-19. The chain employs TRBV6-5 and TRBJ1-4, with an unclear D gene assignment. The CDR3 corresponds to CASSYSQYNEKLFF. The DNA sequence reads TGTGCCAGCAGTTACTCGCAGTATAATGAAAAACTGTTTTTT.